Sequencing of this TCR beta chain was carried out in a study of identical twins. Each CDR3 protein is one row after TCRdb ran MiXCR on the 5' RACE reads. The sample lists fewer than 800,000 distinct CDR3 sequences; 7% to 7.5% were seen once. V was trimmed by 0 bases and J by 4 bases, leaving 17 bases between them. The CDR3 length is 17 residues. CDR1 SGHRS and CDR2 YFSETQ come from the germline V gene. The same data also contributed to another study, on yellow fever vaccine responses in identical twins.

This chain connects TRBV5-1 to TRBJ2-1; D is perhaps TRBD2 (6 bases). Material: PBMCs. The TCR sequence derives from a woman younger than 30 in good health. CDR3 in amino acids: CASSLDGWTNYYNEQFF. The DNA for the CDR3 is TGCGCCAGCAGCTTGGATGGTTGGACTAATTATTACAATGAGCAGTTCTTC.